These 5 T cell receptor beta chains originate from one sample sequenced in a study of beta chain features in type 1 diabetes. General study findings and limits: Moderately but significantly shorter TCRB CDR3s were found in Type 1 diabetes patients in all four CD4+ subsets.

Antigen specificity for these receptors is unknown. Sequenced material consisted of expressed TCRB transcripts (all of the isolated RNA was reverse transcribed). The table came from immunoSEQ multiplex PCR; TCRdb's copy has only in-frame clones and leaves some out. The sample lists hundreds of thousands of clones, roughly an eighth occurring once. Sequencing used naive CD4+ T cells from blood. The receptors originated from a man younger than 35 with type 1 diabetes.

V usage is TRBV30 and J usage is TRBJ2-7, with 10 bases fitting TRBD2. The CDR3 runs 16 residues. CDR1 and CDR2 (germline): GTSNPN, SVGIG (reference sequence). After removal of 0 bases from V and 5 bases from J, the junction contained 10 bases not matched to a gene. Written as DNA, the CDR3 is TGTGCCTGGAGTGTAGGAGCGGGAGCGGGGGGGAACGAGCAGTACTTC. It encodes CAWSVGAGAGGNEQYF.

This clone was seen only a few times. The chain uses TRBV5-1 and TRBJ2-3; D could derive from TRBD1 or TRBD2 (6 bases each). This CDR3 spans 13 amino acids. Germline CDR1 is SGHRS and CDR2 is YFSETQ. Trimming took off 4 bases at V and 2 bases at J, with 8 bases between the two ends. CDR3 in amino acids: CASSRGPTDTQYF. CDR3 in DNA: TGCGCCAGCAGCCGGGGGCCCACAGATACGCAGTATTTT.

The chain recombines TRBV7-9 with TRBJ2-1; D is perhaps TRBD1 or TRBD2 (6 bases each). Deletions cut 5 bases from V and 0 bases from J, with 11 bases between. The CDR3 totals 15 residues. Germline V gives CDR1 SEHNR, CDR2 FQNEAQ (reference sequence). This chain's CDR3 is CASSRGGSSYNEQFF. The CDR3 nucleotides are TGTGCCAGCAGCCGAGGGGGGAGCTCCTACAATGAGCAGTTCTTC.

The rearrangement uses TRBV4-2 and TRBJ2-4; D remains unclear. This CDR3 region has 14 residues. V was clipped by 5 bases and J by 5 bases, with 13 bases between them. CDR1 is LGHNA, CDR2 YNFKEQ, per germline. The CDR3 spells CASSTPGSENIQYF. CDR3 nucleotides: TGTGCCAGCAGCACTCCCGGGTCCGAAAACATTCAGTACTTC.

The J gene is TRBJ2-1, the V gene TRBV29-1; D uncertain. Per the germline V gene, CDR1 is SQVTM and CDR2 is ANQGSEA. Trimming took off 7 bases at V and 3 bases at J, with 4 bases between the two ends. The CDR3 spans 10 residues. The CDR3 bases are TGCAGCGGGGTCTACAATGAGCAGTTCTTC. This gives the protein CSGVYNEQFF.